Each of the 14 T cell receptor beta chains below was sequenced from the same sample in a study of T cell responses to AZD1222 COVID-19 vaccine. Clones were sequenced by immunoSEQ multiplex PCR, and TCRdb holds only the in-frame ones, with some missing. The profile shows 120,000 or so clones, around nine tenths of them singletons. The source material was peripheral blood, sampled on day 0 of AZD1222 vaccination. These receptors were obtained from an adult in good health.

The chain couples TRBV28 to TRBJ1-5; no firm D call. The CDR3 runs to 15 residues. Germline V gives CDR1 MDHEN, CDR2 SYDVKM. V gave up 5 bases and J gave up 1 base, with 12 bases separating them. CDR3 in amino acids: CASSRVVMSNQPQHF. The CDR3 nucleotides are TGTGCCAGCAGTAGAGTCGTTATGAGCAATCAGCCCCAGCATTTT.

This clone was detected only a few times. V usage is TRBV28 and J usage is TRBJ1-5; the match to TRBD1 covers 7 bases. The germline CDR1 and CDR2 sequences are MDHEN and SYDVKM. The CDR3 extends over 20 amino acids. V lost 4 bases, J lost 0 bases, and 18 bases stayed unmatched. In nucleotides, the CDR3 is TGTGCCAGCAGTTCCGCCTCCAAGACAGGGCGAACTGTTAGCAATCAGCCCCAGCATTTT. Its translation is CASSSASKTGRTVSNQPQHF.

The rearrangement joins TRBV18 to TRBJ2-7; TRBD1 is a possible D gene (6 bases). V was clipped by 4 bases and J by 7 bases, with 20 bases between them. The V gene's germline CDR1 is KGHSH and CDR2 LQKENI. This CDR3 has 15 residues. CDR3 region: CASSLVQGQTGEQYF. CDR3 in DNA: TGTGCCAGCTCACTCGTCCAGGGGCAGACTGGAGAGCAGTACTTC.

The V gene is TRBV28, the J gene TRBJ2-5; tentatively, D is TRBD1 (6 bases). The CDR3 spans 14 residues. Germline V lookup: CDR1 MDHEN, CDR2 SYDVKM. The germline V and J ends were trimmed by 6 bases and 2 bases, with 13 bases remaining between them. CDR3 nucleotides: TGTGCCAGCAGACTTCCAGGGGTACAAGAGACCCAGTACTTC. It specifies CASRLPGVQETQYF.

The chain joins TRBV5-1 to TRBJ2-2; 7 nucleotides align to TRBD1. The CDR3 is 14 residues long. Trimming cost V 4 bases and J 4 bases; bases outside gene matches: 4. CDR1 is SGHRS and CDR2 is YFSETQ in the germline V gene. The CDR3 region is CASSRTGVTGELFF. CDR3 nucleotides: TGCGCCAGCAGCCGCACAGGGGTCACCGGGGAGCTGTTTTTT.

The rearrangement links TRBV11-2 to TRBJ2-5, with 7 bases fitting TRBD1. CDR1 SGHAT and CDR2 FQNNGV come from the germline V gene. This CDR3 has 16 residues. Trimming removed 5 bases from V and 4 bases from J; junction bases left unmatched: 13. Here the CDR3 reads CASSAVTGAGRETQYF. CDR3 bases: TGTGCCAGCAGCGCCGTAACAGGGGCAGGCCGAGAGACCCAGTACTTC.

The chain joins TRBV5-1 to TRBJ2-4, with 8 bases aligning to TRBD1. Germline lookup yields CDR1 SGHRS and CDR2 YFSETQ. CDR3 length: 13 amino acids. Trimming cost V 7 bases and J 0 bases; bases outside gene matches: 0. As DNA, the CDR3 is TGCGCCAGCGGGACAGGAGCCAAAAACATTCAGTACTTC. Translated, it gives CASGTGAKNIQYF.

The chain joins TRBV5-8 to TRBJ1-5; 12 bases align to TRBD1. This CDR3 spans 16 amino acids. Germline V gene lookup returns CDR1 SGHTS and CDR2 YDEGEE. After removal of 4 bases from V and 7 bases from J, the junction contained 9 bases not matched to a gene. The CDR3 region has the DNA TGTGCCAGCAGCCGTGGGACAGGGGGCGGACGACAGCCCCAGCATTTT. Translation gives CASSRGTGGGRQPQHF.

The CDR3 DNA reads as TGTGCCAGCAGTGAGCGGAGTTTCGGCTACGAGCAGTACTTC. Amino acids: CASSERSFGYEQYF. This chain uses TRBV2 with TRBJ2-7; D not resolved. The V end was cut by 3 bases, the J end by 3 bases, with 12 bases between. The V gene's germline CDR1 is SNHLY and CDR2 FYNNEI. The CDR3 runs to 14 residues.

The chain combines TRBV28 with TRBJ2-1, with D uncertain. Trimming cost V 6 bases and J 0 bases, with 12 bases left between them. The CDR3 runs to 15 residues. In germline, CDR1 is MDHEN, CDR2 SYDVKM. The CDR3 DNA sequence: TGTGCCAGCAGGACCCCTGTCAGCTCCTACAATGAGCAGTTCTTC. It translates to CASRTPVSSYNEQFF.

The chain has TRBV11-2 and TRBJ2-2, with a tentative D call TRBD1 (5 bases). Trimming pared 2 bases from V and 3 bases from J, leaving 10 bases between. The CDR3 runs to 15 residues. CDR1 is SGHAT, CDR2 FQNNGV, per germline. Here the CDR3 DNA reads TGTGCCAGCAGCTTACTAGGGGCGGACACCGGGGAGCTGTTTTTT. This encodes CASSLLGADTGELFF.

This clone was counted between two and nine times. The chain couples TRBV5-4 to TRBJ1-2; 7 bases line up with TRBD1. Germline loops: CDR1 SGHNT, CDR2 YYREEE (reference sequence). The J segment lost 4 bases and the V segment lost 2 bases, leaving 5 bases of the junction unmatched. This CDR3 contains 14 residues. CDR3 DNA: TGTGCCAGCAGCTTAAGGGACAGCCCCTATGGCTACACCTTC. It is translated as CASSLRDSPYGYTF.

The V call is TRBV19, the J call TRBJ1-6; 7 nucleotides match TRBD1. Germline V lookup: CDR1 LNHDA, CDR2 SQIVND (reference sequence). With V trimmed by 9 bases and J by 10 bases, 18 bases remained unmatched. There are 16 residues in the CDR3. This CDR3 is CASQAIRQGEKSPLHF. The CDR3, as DNA: TGTGCCAGCCAAGCAATTCGGCAGGGGGAAAAGTCACCCCTCCACTTT.

The rearrangement joins TRBV6-1 to TRBJ2-3, with a tentative D call TRBD2 (6 bases). This CDR3 is built from 18 residues. V was pared by 0 bases and J by 5 bases, with 21 bases between. Germline V gene lookup returns CDR1 MNHNS and CDR2 SASEGT. CDR3 in DNA: TGTGCCAGCAGTGAAGCACCCAGAGCGGGTCACGCGGTAGATACGCAGTATTTT. Protein product: CASSEAPRAGHAVDTQYF.